These 27 T cell receptor beta chains were all obtained from the same sample, sequenced in a study of CD8+ T cells in alopecia areata. Reverse transcribed after extraction, RNA yielded cDNA as the sequencing template. Assay used: immunoSEQ multiplex PCR; TCRdb lists only in-frame clones, some missing. The top ten hold about 6.8% of the sample, which has 140,000 to 150,000 clones, roughly 62% seen once. Sequenced here: CD4+ T cells sorted from blood, sampled at week 0. The receptors derive from a human donor with alopecia areata.

V and J are TRBV9 and TRBJ1-4; perhaps TRBD1 as D (5 bases). The CDR3 has 16 residues. V was clipped by 3 bases and J by 4 bases, with 16 bases between them. Germline V gives CDR1 SGDLS, CDR2 YYNGEE. The CDR3: CASSGDRGAVNEKLFF. The CDR3 DNA follows: TGTGCCAGCAGCGGCGACAGAGGGGCGGTTAATGAAAAACTGTTTTTT.

The V and J genes are TRBV7-6 and TRBJ2-5, with D possibly TRBD2 on 5 matching bases. The length of the CDR3 is 14 residues. V lost 1 base, J lost 4 bases, and 10 bases lay in between. Germline-derived CDR1 and CDR2 are SGHVS and FNYEAQ. CDR3 DNA sequence: TGTGCCAGCAGCTTAGGTAGAGGAGGAGAGACCCAGTACTTC. Protein sequence: CASSLGRGGETQYF.

The CDR3 is CASTEHRGQRTEAFF. The CDR3 DNA reads as TGTGCCAGTACCGAGCACAGGGGGCAGCGCACTGAAGCTTTCTTT. J is TRBJ1-1 and V is TRBV19; 9 bases align to TRBD1. The CDR3 has 15 residues. V dropped 7 bases and J dropped 4; count of bases not matched to a gene: 10. Germline V gene data show CDR1 as LNHDA and CDR2 as SQIVND (reference sequence).

The rearrangement joins TRBV30 to TRBJ2-3, with 11 bases matching TRBD1. CDR3 length: 12 amino acids. The V and J ends lost 3 bases and 9 bases, in that order; junction bases with no gene match: 2. The V gene's germline CDR1 is GTSNPN and CDR2 SVGIG (reference sequence). The CDR3 here is CAWRGTGGTQYF. Here the CDR3 DNA reads TGTGCCTGGAGGGGGACAGGGGGAACGCAGTATTTT.

The chain recombines TRBV5-6 with TRBJ1-1, with TRBD1 matching 7 bases. Germline lookup yields CDR1 SGHDT and CDR2 YYEEEE. V shed 0 bases and J 4 bases; nucleotides not matched to a gene: 3. The CDR3 is 14 residues long. CDR3 in amino acids: CASSLGHRGTEAFF. CDR3 sequence (DNA): TGTGCCAGCAGCTTGGGGCACAGGGGCACTGAAGCTTTCTTT.

This clone was seen a few times. V usage is TRBV7-9 and J usage is TRBJ2-1, with 7 bases fitting TRBD2. The germline CDR1 and CDR2 sequences are SEHNR and FQNEAQ (reference sequence). Germline trimming cut 1 base from V and 6 bases from J; bases unmatched to any gene: 3. This CDR3 is 14 amino acids long. In DNA, the CDR3 is TGTGCCAGCAGCTTAGTCTGGGAGGGCAATGAGCAGTTCTTC. It translates to CASSLVWEGNEQFF.

This sequence joins TRBV4-3 and TRBJ1-6, with 11 bases that match TRBD1. Trimming at V came to 3 bases and at J to 7 bases, leaving 5 bases not matched to a gene. From germline, CDR1 is LGHNA and CDR2 YSLEER. This CDR3 has 16 amino acids. The CDR3 loop reads CASSQQRDRGNSPLHF. The DNA for the CDR3 is TGCGCCAGCAGCCAGCAACGGGACAGGGGGAATTCACCCCTCCACTTT.

The chain recombines TRBV11-2 with TRBJ1-1, with D possibly matching TRBD1 (5 bases). The length of the CDR3 is 15 residues. Trimming took off 5 bases at V and 8 bases at J, with 21 bases between the two ends. Germline V gene sequence: CDR1 SGHAT, CDR2 FQNNGV. The CDR3 loop is CASSRRPGRWVEAFF. CDR3 bases: TGTGCCAGCAGCCGCCGCCCGGGACGGTGGGTGGAAGCTTTCTTT.

The chain joins TRBV30 to TRBJ2-2; a weak D match, TRBD2 (6 bases). V lost 1 base and J 9 bases, leaving 18 bases between the germline ends. Germline CDR1 and CDR2: GTSNPN and SVGIG (reference sequence). The CDR3 runs to 15 residues. CDR3 coding DNA: TGTGCCTGGAGTGATGATTTTGGGGGGTCCAGGGAGCTGTTTTTT. This codes for CAWSDDFGGSRELFF.

The chain is built from TRBV20-1 and TRBJ2-1; TRBD2 is a possible D gene (6 bases). The CDR3 has 10 residues. The germline V gene encodes CDR1 DFQATT and CDR2 SNEGSKA (reference sequence). CDR3 sequence: CSLGGNEQFF. The CDR3 bases are TGCAGCCTCGGAGGGAATGAGCAGTTCTTC.

CDR3 in DNA: TGTGCCAGCAGGAGGACAGTGGGTGAAAAACTGTTTTTT. Translated, it gives CASRRTVGEKLFF. The rearrangement joins TRBV6-5 to TRBJ1-4, with a tentative D call TRBD1 (6 bases). The CDR3 is made up of 13 amino acids. Germline CDR1 MNHEY, CDR2 SVGAGI. The ends were cut back, 6 bases at V and 7 bases at J, with 12 bases in the middle.

This chain uses TRBV30 with TRBJ1-6; weak D call: TRBD1 (5 bases). CDR1 is GTSNPN, CDR2 SVGIG, per germline (reference sequence). The V gene lost 3 bases and the J gene lost 10 bases, with 25 bases spanning the gap. CDR3 length: 17 amino acids. The chain's CDR3 is CAWRNIVRGREYSPLHF. In DNA form, the CDR3 reads TGTGCCTGGAGGAATATTGTTCGGGGCAGGGAATACTCACCCCTCCACTTT.

The chain uses TRBV7-2 and TRBJ2-2, with 8 nucleotides matching TRBD2. V shed 5 bases, J shed 4 bases, and the junction held 12 bases outside the gene matches. This CDR3 spans 17 amino acids. Germline V lookup: CDR1 SGHTA, CDR2 FQGNSA. Here the CDR3 DNA reads TGTGCCAGCAGCGCCATCGGGGCGGGGGGCTCCACCGGGGAGCTGTTTTTT. Its protein product is CASSAIGAGGSTGELFF.

The chain recombines TRBV5-8 with TRBJ2-7; 7 bases match TRBD1. J was trimmed by 3 bases and V by 4 bases; bases with no gene match: 7. The CDR3 is 14 residues long. Germline V gives CDR1 SGHTS, CDR2 YDEGEE. Here the CDR3 DNA reads TGTGCCAGCAGCCCAAGACAGGGACACTACGAGCAGTACTTC. Translated: CASSPRQGHYEQYF.

V usage is TRBV5-6 and J usage is TRBJ1-2; perhaps TRBD1 as D (6 bases). The V end was cut by 2 bases, the J end by 0 bases, with 11 bases between. CDR3 length: 15 residues. Germline V CDR1 and CDR2: SGHDT, YYEEEE. CDR3 in DNA: TGTGCCAGCAGCTTCAGGACAGTAGCTAACTATGGCTACACCTTC. Its protein is CASSFRTVANYGYTF.

To note about this clone: A read error may produce the germline difference seen at one junction end. The rearrangement joins TRBV7-2 to TRBJ2-3, with TRBD1 matching over 7 bases. In germline, CDR1 is SGHTA, CDR2 FQGNSA. The CDR3 totals 14 residues. The CDR3 spells CASNRRLGTDTQCF. The CDR3 DNA reads TGTGCCAGCAACCGGAGGTTGGGGACAGATACGCAGTGTTTT.

Concerning this clone: At one end the junction does not follow the germline gene, possibly because of a read error. The rearrangement links TRBV4-1 to TRBJ1-2; possibly TRBD1 for D (5 bases). The CDR3 loop spans 15 amino acids. Germline V gene lookup returns CDR1 MGHRA and CDR2 YSYEKL. The CDR3 loop reads CASSQAEGQNYGYTF. CDR3 bases: TGTGCCAGCAGCCAAGCGGAAGGACAAAACTATGGCTACACCTTC.

This clone was detected a few times. DNA of the CDR3: TGCAGCGTTGGGGCCGGGACAGGGCCCCATGGCTACACCTTC. Translated: CSVGAGTGPHGYTF. V usage is TRBV29-1 and J usage is TRBJ1-2; TRBD1 agrees at 9 bases. Germline-derived CDR1 and CDR2 are SQVTM and ANQGSEA. V lost 4 bases to trimming and J lost 6 bases; unmatched junction nucleotides: 9. The CDR3 loop spans 14 amino acids.

J is TRBJ1-1 and V is TRBV2; no firm D call. The CDR3 consists of 15 residues. CDR1 is SNHLY and CDR2 is FYNNEI in the germline V gene. The germline V and J ends were trimmed by 5 bases and 4 bases, with 17 bases remaining between them. The CDR3 bases are TGTGCCAGCAGTCTAGAGGTACGATTCAGCACTGAAGCTTTCTTT. Translated, it gives CASSLEVRFSTEAFF.

As regards this clone: The germline gene is not matched at one end of the junction; a read error may be the cause. The rearrangement uses TRBV10-3 and TRBJ1-5; no definite D call. The germline CDR1 and CDR2 sequences are ENHRY and SYGVKD. The length of the CDR3 is 13 residues. The CDR3 is CASSLQQNQPQHF. The CDR3 region has the DNA TGTGCCAGCAGTTTACAGCAGAATCAGCCCCAGCATTTT.

The rearrangement uses TRBV4-2 and TRBJ2-5; weak D call: TRBD1 (7 bases). This CDR3 has 13 amino acids. Trimming shortened V by 8 bases and J by 5 bases, and 15 bases separated the two germline ends. Germline CDR1 reads LGHNA; CDR2 reads YNFKEQ. The CDR3 protein is CASRRGEWETQYF. CDR3 in DNA: TGTGCCAGCCGCAGGGGGGAGTGGGAGACCCAGTACTTC.

In its sample, this clone was seen a few times. J is TRBJ2-6 and V is TRBV4-3, with 8 bases identical to TRBD1. With 0 bases clipped from V and 0 bases from J, the junction kept 10 bases outside the gene matches. The germline V gene has CDR1 LGHNA and CDR2 YSLEER. The length of the CDR3 is 20 residues. This CDR3 is CASSQELARTGSSGANVLTF. The DNA of the CDR3 is TGCGCCAGCAGCCAAGAGCTGGCGAGGACAGGGTCCTCTGGGGCCAACGTCCTGACTTTC.

The chain joins TRBV28 to TRBJ2-3; D ambiguous. Between the trimmed V and J ends, which lost 0 bases and 0 bases, there was a span of 4 bases. Looked up from germline, CDR1 is MDHEN and CDR2 is SYDVKM. The CDR3 is made up of 14 amino acids. CDR3 sequence: CASSLWPSTDTQYF. CDR3 DNA: TGTGCCAGCAGTTTATGGCCTAGCACAGATACGCAGTATTTT. Variable domain in full (rest from reference TRBV28 and TRBJ2-3): DVKVTQSSRYLVKRTGEKVFLECVQDMDHENMFWYRQDPGLGLRLIYFSYDVKMKEKGDIPEGYSVSREKKERFSLILESASTNQTSMYLCASSLWPSTDTQYFGPGTRLTVL.

The gene calls are TRBV7-2 and TRBJ1-2, with 10 positions matching TRBD1. The V gene end was trimmed by 7 bases and the J gene end by 4 bases; junction bases not matched to a gene: 3. This CDR3 contains 13 residues. Germline-derived CDR1 and CDR2 are SGHTA and FQGNSA. The CDR3 is CASTWDRGYGYTF. CDR3 nucleotides: TGTGCCAGCACATGGGACAGGGGCTATGGCTACACCTTC.

Comment on this clone: This sample includes further DNA sequences coding for the same CDR3. The DNA for the CDR3 is TGTGCCAGCAGCTCGGGACTAGCGGGCCAAGAGACCCAGTACTTC. It specifies CASSSGLAGQETQYF. The chain is built from TRBV7-2 and TRBJ2-5, with 12 bases lining up with TRBD2. Germline V gene data show CDR1 as SGHTA and CDR2 as FQGNSA. Losses at the gene ends were 4 bases for V and 1 base for J; bases not matched to a gene: 1. This CDR3 is 15 amino acids long.

The rearrangement links TRBV7-9 to TRBJ1-6; possibly TRBD1 for D (5 bases). CDR3 length: 14 residues. V was cut by 5 bases and J by 9 bases, with 14 bases left in between. Germline V gives CDR1 SEHNR, CDR2 FQNEAQ (reference sequence). This CDR3 is CASSLGTEGSPLHF. The CDR3 bases are TGTGCCAGCAGCCTCGGGACGGAGGGTTCACCCCTCCACTTT.

This rearrangement joins TRBV29-1 to TRBJ2-2; the match to TRBD1 covers 9 bases. This CDR3 is 14 amino acids long. V shed 7 bases, J shed 4 bases, and the junction held 7 bases outside the gene matches. Germline CDR1 SQVTM, CDR2 ANQGSEA. CDR3 amino acids: CSAGTGSTTGELFF. DNA of the CDR3: TGCAGCGCCGGGACAGGGTCAACCACCGGGGAGCTGTTTTTT.